These 24 T cell receptor beta chains were sequenced from one sample in a study of technical replicates of blood from several donors. Data came from immunoSEQ multiplex PCR; TCRdb stores just in-frame clones and leaves some out. The repertoire holds tens of thousands of clones, with 91% as singletons. Sequencing was done on a sample of T cells isolated from PBMCs. The origin of the receptors is a human donor in good health.

A single count supports this clone. This chain joins TRBV9 and TRBJ2-7; D is perhaps TRBD1 (5 bases). The CDR3 loop spans 14 amino acids. Germline CDR1 SGDLS, CDR2 YYNGEE. Trimming took off 1 base at V and 2 bases at J, with 10 bases between the two ends. CDR3 in amino acids: CASSVYDSPYEQYF. CDR3 bases: TGTGCCAGCAGCGTATATGACAGTCCCTACGAGCAGTACTTC.

The chain joins TRBV6-5 to TRBJ2-5; D possibly corresponds to TRBD2 (5 bases). The CDR3 length is 14 residues. The germline CDR1 and CDR2 sequences are MNHEY and SVGAGI. The germline V and J ends were trimmed by 2 bases and 3 bases, with 10 bases remaining between them. The CDR3 loop reads CASSYRLAEETQYF. In nucleotides, the CDR3 is TGTGCCAGCAGTTACAGGCTAGCAGAAGAGACCCAGTACTTC.

This clone was detected once. The chain couples TRBV7-6 to TRBJ1-4; a possible D gene is TRBD1 (5 bases). This CDR3 spans 15 amino acids. V lost 1 base to trimming and J lost 8 bases, with 14 bases between them. Germline V gene sequence: CDR1 SGHVS, CDR2 FNYEAQ. The CDR3 nucleotides read TGTGCCAGCAGCTTAGAGTCACACAGGTCCGAAAAACTGTTTTTT. Residues: CASSLESHRSEKLFF.

CDR3 sequence reads: CASSGSVGDTQYF. DNA of the CDR3: TGTGCCAGCAGCGGGAGTGTAGGAGATACGCAGTATTTT. This sequence joins TRBV9 and TRBJ2-3; no clear D gene. The CDR3 spans 13 residues. The V end was cut by 3 bases, the J end by 5 bases, with 10 bases between. The germline CDR1 and CDR2 sequences are SGDLS and YYNGEE.

The V gene is TRBV5-1, the J gene TRBJ2-5, with 8 bases aligning to TRBD2. Trimming cost V 0 bases and J 5 bases; bases outside gene matches: 9. Germline V lookup: CDR1 SGHRS, CDR2 YFSETQ. This CDR3 has 16 amino acids. The CDR3 region is CASSLAAGGPPETQYF. CDR3 in DNA: TGCGCCAGCAGCTTGGCTGCGGGAGGCCCCCCGGAGACCCAGTACTTC.

The chain links TRBV10-1 to TRBJ2-1, with 11 bases matching TRBD2. Trimming at V came to 2 bases and at J to 3 bases, leaving 3 bases not matched to a gene. Germline CDR1 WNHNN, CDR2 SYGVQD (reference sequence). CDR3 length: 16 amino acids. This CDR3 reads CASSEGLAGFYNEQFF. For the CDR3, the DNA is TGCGCCAGCAGTGAGGGACTAGCGGGCTTCTACAATGAGCAGTTCTTC.

The V call is TRBV4-3, the J call TRBJ1-1; TRBD1 matches at 7 bases. From germline, CDR1 is LGHNA and CDR2 YSLEER. The CDR3 runs 17 residues. With V trimmed by 4 bases and J by 1 base, 12 bases remained unmatched. CDR3 sequence: CASSRETGQARNTEAFF. Written as DNA, the CDR3 is TGCGCCAGCAGCCGGGAAACCGGACAGGCGCGGAACACTGAAGCTTTCTTT.

The J gene is TRBJ2-5, the V gene TRBV5-1; 7 bases line up with TRBD2. The CDR3 runs 14 residues. The ends lost 7 bases at V and 2 bases at J; junction bases unmatched: 8. Germline V CDR1 and CDR2: SGHRS, YFSETQ. CDR3 loop: CASGEGFGQETQYF. The DNA for the CDR3 is TGCGCCAGCGGGGAGGGGTTCGGTCAAGAGACCCAGTACTTC. The variable domain in full, completed from reference TRBV5-1 and TRBJ2-5, reads KAGVTQTPRYLIKTRGQQVTLSCSPISGHRSVSWYQQTPGQGLQFLFEYFSETQRNKGNFPGRFSGRQFSNSRSEMNVSTLELGDSALYLCASGEGFGQETQYFGPGTRLLVL.

CDR3: CASTTSGYTGELFF. DNA of the CDR3: TGTGCCAGCACAACTAGCGGTTACACCGGGGAGCTGTTTTTT. The chain carries TRBV28 and TRBJ2-2; 8 bases agree with TRBD2. Germline CDR1 MDHEN, CDR2 SYDVKM. There are 14 residues in the CDR3. The V and J ends lost 7 bases and 3 bases, in that order; junction bases with no gene match: 4. Using reference TRBV28 and TRBJ2-2 for the parts outside the CDR3, the full variable domain is DVKVTQSSRYLVKRTGEKVFLECVQDMDHENMFWYRQDPGLGLRLIYFSYDVKMKEKGDIPEGYSVSREKKERFSLILESASTNQTSMYLCASTTSGYTGELFFGEGSRLTVL.

The chain joins TRBV7-2 to TRBJ2-7; 7 nucleotides agree with TRBD2. The CDR3 contains 17 residues. V was clipped by 2 bases and J by 0 bases; unmatched bases: 10. CDR1 is SGHTA, CDR2 FQGNSA, per germline. CDR3 DNA sequence: TGTGCCAGCAGCTTAAGTTTGTTTACGGGAGGCTCCTACGAGCAGTACTTC. This encodes CASSLSLFTGGSYEQYF.

V is TRBV7-9 and J is TRBJ2-3; 13 nucleotides agree with TRBD2. V trimming: 5 bases; J trimming: 10 bases; junction bases outside the gene matches: 9. The CDR3 extends over 15 amino acids. The germline gives CDR1 SEHNR, CDR2 FQNEAQ (reference sequence). As DNA, the CDR3 is TGTGCCAGCAGCCAACTAGCGGGAGGGCCTAGGGCGCAGTATTTT. Its translation is CASSQLAGGPRAQYF.

J is TRBJ2-2 and V is TRBV5-6; 9 bases map to TRBD2. This CDR3 contains 14 residues. J lost 7 bases, V lost 4 bases, and 5 bases had no gene match. Germline-derived CDR1 and CDR2 are SGHDT and YYEEEE. CDR3 in amino acids: CASSVAGASGELFF. For the CDR3, the DNA is TGTGCCAGCAGCGTAGCGGGAGCGAGCGGGGAGCTGTTTTTT. Together with reference TRBV5-6 and TRBJ2-2, the CDR3 gives the full variable domain: DAGVTQSPTHLIKTRGQQVTLRCSPKSGHDTVSWYQQALGQGPQFIFQYYEEEERQRGNFPDRFSGHQFPNYSSELNVNALLLGDSALYLCASSVAGASGELFFGEGSRLTVL.

The V gene is TRBV5-1, the J gene TRBJ1-1, with D hard to call. Trimming removed 0 bases from V and 4 bases from J, with 10 bases in between. Germline loops: CDR1 SGHRS, CDR2 YFSETQ. The CDR3 sequence is 14 residues long. The CDR3: CASSLDTAGTEAFF. The CDR3 coding sequence is TGCGCCAGCAGCTTGGATACAGCGGGCACTGAAGCTTTCTTT.

The chain employs TRBV11-2 and TRBJ1-2; D ambiguous. The germline CDR1 and CDR2 sequences are SGHAT and FQNNGV. V was pared by 6 bases and J by 4 bases, with 15 bases between. The CDR3 consists of 14 residues. The CDR3 DNA sequence: TGTGCCAGCAGTTATAGCCCAGACCCCTATGGCTACACCTTC. Translation gives CASSYSPDPYGYTF.

J is TRBJ1-2 and V is TRBV29-1; 8 bases align to TRBD1. The germline V gene encodes CDR1 SQVTM and CDR2 ANQGSEA. Trimming cost V 6 bases and J 1 base; bases outside gene matches: 13. The CDR3 is 16 amino acids. The CDR3 loop is CSVIFRDRRINYGYTF. CDR3 nucleotides: TGCAGCGTAATCTTCCGGGACAGGCGGATTAACTATGGCTACACCTTC.

The V gene is TRBV5-1, the J gene TRBJ2-3; no reliable D call. Germline values: CDR1 SGHRS, CDR2 YFSETQ. This CDR3 has 11 residues. V was cut by 7 bases and J by 5 bases, with 8 bases left in between. The CDR3 DNA sequence: TGCGCCAGCGAAGATAGAGATACGCAGTATTTT. Its translation is CASEDRDTQYF.

DNA of the CDR3: TGTGCCTGGAGTGTAGGGGGTGAAGCTTTCTTT. Translated: CAWSVGGEAFF. The gene calls are TRBV30 and TRBJ1-1; D is perhaps TRBD1 (6 bases). The CDR3 has 11 amino acids. Germline CDR1 is GTSNPN and CDR2 is SVGIG (reference sequence). V was shortened by 0 bases and J by 7 bases, with 6 bases between the two germline ends.

This chain links TRBV12-5 with TRBJ2-5; 7 nucleotides agree with TRBD2. The CDR3 loop spans 20 amino acids. The trim removed 4 bases at V and 1 base at J, leaving 21 bases unmatched. The V gene's germline CDR1 is LGHNT and CDR2 FRNRAP. The CDR3 loop reads CASGSSRTSEVLDSQETQYF. The CDR3 nucleotides read TGTGCTAGTGGTTCCAGTAGGACTAGTGAGGTTCTTGACTCCCAAGAGACCCAGTACTTC.

This chain joins TRBV2 and TRBJ1-5; 7 bases fit TRBD1. J was trimmed by 5 bases and V by 6 bases; bases with no gene match: 4. CDR3 length: 13 residues. Germline lookup yields CDR1 SNHLY and CDR2 FYNNEI. CDR3 sequence: CASRRGGDQPQHF. For the CDR3, the DNA is TGTGCCAGCAGAAGAGGGGGCGATCAGCCCCAGCATTTT.

The V and J genes are TRBV18 and TRBJ1-1; D remains ambiguous. V was pared by 1 base and J by 0 bases, with 6 bases between. From germline, CDR1 is KGHSH and CDR2 LQKENI. The CDR3 has 14 residues. CDR3 DNA sequence: TGTGCCAGCTCACCACAGGGAGTGAACACTGAAGCTTTCTTT. Translation gives CASSPQGVNTEAFF.

The gene calls are TRBV19 and TRBJ2-7; 16 nucleotides align to TRBD2. The CDR3 has 15 residues. J lost 4 bases, V lost 5 bases, and 2 bases had no gene match. Germline V lookup: CDR1 LNHDA, CDR2 SQIVND (reference sequence). CDR3 nucleotides: TGTGCCAGTAGTCAGGGACTAGCGGGAGGGTACGAGCAGTACTTC. This encodes CASSQGLAGGYEQYF.

This clone was counted once. The rearrangement uses TRBV23-1 and TRBJ2-7, with a possible D match to TRBD2 (6 bases). TRBV23-1 is marked as an open reading frame, function uncertain. Trimming took off 4 bases at V and 7 bases at J, with 20 bases between the two ends. This CDR3 contains 15 residues. The CDR3 loop reads CASSLLRECRPEQYF. The CDR3 nucleotides read TGCGCCAGCAGTCTTCTGCGGGAATGCCGGCCAGAGCAGTACTTC.

This clone is labeled medium-sized (0.01 to 0.1%). The chain links TRBV5-1 to TRBJ1-1; D perhaps matches TRBD1 (5 bases). CDR1 and CDR2 (germline): SGHRS, YFSETQ. CDR3 size: 15 residues. V lost 7 bases to trimming and J lost 3 bases, with 19 bases between them. The CDR3 loop reads CASLEGLGLDTEAFF. The CDR3 region has the DNA TGCGCCAGCCTGGAGGGTCTGGGGCTTGACACTGAAGCTTTCTTT.

V gene TRBV9 combines with J gene TRBJ1-5; D gene uncertain. The CDR3 length is 15 residues. Germline loops: CDR1 SGDLS, CDR2 YYNGEE. V lost 3 bases and J lost 3, with 13 bases in between. In DNA form, the CDR3 reads TGTGCCAGCAGCGACTCCGGGTCGCTCAATCAGCCCCAGCATTTT. Protein: CASSDSGSLNQPQHF.